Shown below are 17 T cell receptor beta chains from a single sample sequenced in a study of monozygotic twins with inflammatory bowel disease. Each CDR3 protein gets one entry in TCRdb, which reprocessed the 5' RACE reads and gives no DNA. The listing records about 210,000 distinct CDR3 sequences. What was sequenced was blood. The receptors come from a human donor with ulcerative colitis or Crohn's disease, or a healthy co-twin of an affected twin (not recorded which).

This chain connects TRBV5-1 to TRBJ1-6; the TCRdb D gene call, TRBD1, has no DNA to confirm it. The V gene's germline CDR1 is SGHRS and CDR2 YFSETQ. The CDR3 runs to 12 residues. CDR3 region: CASSLQGPPLHF. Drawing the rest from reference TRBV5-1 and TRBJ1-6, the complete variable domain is KAGVTQTPRYLIKTRGQQVTLSCSPISGHRSVSWYQQTPGQGLQFLFEYFSETQRNKGNFPGRFSGRQFSNSRSEMNVSTLELGDSALYLCASSLQGPPLHFGNGTRLTVT.

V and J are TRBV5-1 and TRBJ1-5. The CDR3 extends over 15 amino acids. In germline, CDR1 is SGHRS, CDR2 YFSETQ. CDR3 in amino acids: CASSLDGPSNQPQHF. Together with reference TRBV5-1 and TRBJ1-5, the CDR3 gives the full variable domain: KAGVTQTPRYLIKTRGQQVTLSCSPISGHRSVSWYQQTPGQGLQFLFEYFSETQRNKGNFPGRFSGRQFSNSRSEMNVSTLELGDSALYLCASSLDGPSNQPQHFGDGTRLSIL.

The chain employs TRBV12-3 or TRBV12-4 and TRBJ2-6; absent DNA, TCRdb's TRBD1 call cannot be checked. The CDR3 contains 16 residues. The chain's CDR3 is CASSRTGQTGANVLTF.

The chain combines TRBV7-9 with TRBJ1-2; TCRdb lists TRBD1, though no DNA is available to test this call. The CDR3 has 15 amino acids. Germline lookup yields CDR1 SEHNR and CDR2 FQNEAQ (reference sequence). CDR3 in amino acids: CASSLRGRQSYGYTF.

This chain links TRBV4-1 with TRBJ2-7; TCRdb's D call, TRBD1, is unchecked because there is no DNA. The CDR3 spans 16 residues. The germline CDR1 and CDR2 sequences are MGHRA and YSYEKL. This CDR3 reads CASSHLLTQGANEQYF.

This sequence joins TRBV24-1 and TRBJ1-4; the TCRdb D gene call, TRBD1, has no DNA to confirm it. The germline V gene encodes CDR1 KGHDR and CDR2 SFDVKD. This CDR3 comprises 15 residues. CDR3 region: CATSEPREMPEKLFF.

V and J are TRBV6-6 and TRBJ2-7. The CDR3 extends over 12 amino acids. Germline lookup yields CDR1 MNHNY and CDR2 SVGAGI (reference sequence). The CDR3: CASSPQSYEQYF.

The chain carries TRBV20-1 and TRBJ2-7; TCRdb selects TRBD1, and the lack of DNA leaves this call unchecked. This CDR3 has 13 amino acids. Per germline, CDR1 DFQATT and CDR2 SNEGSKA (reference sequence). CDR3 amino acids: CSASRDRGSEQYF.

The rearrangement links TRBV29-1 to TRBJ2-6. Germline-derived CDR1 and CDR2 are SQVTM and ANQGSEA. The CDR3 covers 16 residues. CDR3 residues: CSVEGNGNSRANVLTF.

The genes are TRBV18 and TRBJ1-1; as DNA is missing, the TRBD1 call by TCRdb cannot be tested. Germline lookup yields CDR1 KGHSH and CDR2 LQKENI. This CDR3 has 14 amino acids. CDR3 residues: CASSPVRVNTEAFF.

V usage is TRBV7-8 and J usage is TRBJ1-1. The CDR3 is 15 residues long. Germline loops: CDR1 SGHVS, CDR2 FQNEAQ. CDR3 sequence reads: CASSRTPNGYTEAFF.

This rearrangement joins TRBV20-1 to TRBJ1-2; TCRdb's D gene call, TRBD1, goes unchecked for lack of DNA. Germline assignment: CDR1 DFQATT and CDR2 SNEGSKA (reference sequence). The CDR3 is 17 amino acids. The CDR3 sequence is CSARDWTGGPGGYGYTF.

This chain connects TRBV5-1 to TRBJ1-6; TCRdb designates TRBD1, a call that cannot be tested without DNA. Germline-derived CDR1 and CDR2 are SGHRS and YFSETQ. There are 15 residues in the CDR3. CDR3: CASSAGQGYNSPLHF. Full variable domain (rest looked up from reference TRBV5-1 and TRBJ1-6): KAGVTQTPRYLIKTRGQQVTLSCSPISGHRSVSWYQQTPGQGLQFLFEYFSETQRNKGNFPGRFSGRQFSNSRSEMNVSTLELGDSALYLCASSAGQGYNSPLHFGNGTRLTVT.

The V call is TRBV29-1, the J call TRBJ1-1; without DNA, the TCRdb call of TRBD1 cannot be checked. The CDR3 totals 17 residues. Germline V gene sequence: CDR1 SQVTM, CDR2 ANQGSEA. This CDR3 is CSVVRALDSLMNTEAFF.

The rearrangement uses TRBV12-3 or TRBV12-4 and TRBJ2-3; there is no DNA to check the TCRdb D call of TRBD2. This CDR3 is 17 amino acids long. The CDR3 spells CASSVRVAGASTDTQYF.

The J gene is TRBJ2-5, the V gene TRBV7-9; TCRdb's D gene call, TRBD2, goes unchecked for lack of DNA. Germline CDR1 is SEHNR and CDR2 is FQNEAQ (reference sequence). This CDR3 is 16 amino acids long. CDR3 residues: CASSPSSGGSQETQYF.

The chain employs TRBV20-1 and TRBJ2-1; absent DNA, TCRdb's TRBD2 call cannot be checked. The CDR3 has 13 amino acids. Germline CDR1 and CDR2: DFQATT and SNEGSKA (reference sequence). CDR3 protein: CSAPSTVYNEQFF.